This T cell receptor beta chain appears in the sequencing data of a study of OX40 agonist ivuxolimab in advanced cancers. Overall study context: Ivuxolimab is an agonistic anti-OX40 (CD134) antibody, and patients were treated with it. Across the patients, intravenous ivuxolimab was delivered every 2 weeks at 0.01 to 10 mg/kg.

Overall study findings and caveats: Near-lowest levels of clonal expansion characterized partial responders at 0.1-3.0 mg/kg.

Losses at the gene ends were 5 bases for V and 7 bases for J; bases not matched to a gene: 11. The CDR3 sequence is 15 residues long. Germline V gives CDR1 LNHDA, CDR2 SQIVND (reference sequence). About this clone: Its antigen is as yet unknown.

Here immunoSEQ multiplex PCR was the method, and the copy in TCRdb shows in-frame clones only, minus some. The table has tens of thousands of clones, 80% to 95% seen once; the top ten hold 4% to 5%. The sequence was collected from an adult with an advanced solid tumor such as melanoma, head and neck, liver or kidney cancer. The chain links TRBV19 to TRBJ2-1, with 7 bases matching TRBD1. This sample comprised CD4+ or CD8+ T cells sorted from blood, obtained in a trial of the OX40 agonist ivuxolimab. This CDR3 reads CASSFRQGAGNEQFF. CDR3 sequence (DNA): TGTGCCAGTAGTTTCCGACAGGGAGCCGGGAATGAGCAGTTCTTC.